This T cell receptor (beta chain) was identified in a study of immune cell composition in non-small cell lung cancer. Overall study findings and caveats: Tumour TCR-beta clonality was not significantly tied to smoking pack-years.

Some clones are missing from TCRdb's copy, which holds only in-frame ones; the method was immunoSEQ multiplex PCR. The sample yields about 2,500 clones, roughly 81% seen once. Of note for this clone: The antigen remains unidentified. Mismatch with germline at one junction end may stem from a read error.

CDR1 WSHSY and CDR2 SAAADI come from the germline V gene. The CDR3 is made up of 14 amino acids. Normal lung sampling was at least 3 cm from the tumour, as distant as possible. The source of this sequence is a human donor with non-small cell lung cancer. The V call is TRBV10-2, the J call TRBJ2-2; no clear D gene. The sequencing sample was made of non-adjacent lung tissue. The CDR3 coding sequence is TGTGCCATCAGTGGCCAGCGGAACACCGGGGAGCTGTTTTTT. Protein: CAISGQRNTGELFF.